Below, 14 T cell receptor beta chains from the same sample are listed, as sequenced in a study of control samples from healthy donors and cancer patients. Assay: immunoSEQ multiplex PCR; the TCRdb copy retains only in-frame clones and omits some. The sample lists some 150,000 clones, about 94% seen once, with over 2% in the top ten. The sequenced sample was blood. The receptors stem from a man aged 50 to 60 in good health.

The chain couples TRBV5-1 to TRBJ1-2; D is uncertain. V was shortened by 0 bases and J by 4 bases, with 10 bases between the two germline ends. The CDR3 totals 14 residues. The germline gives CDR1 SGHRS, CDR2 YFSETQ. The CDR3 protein is CASSLEGRGYGYTF. CDR3 in DNA: TGCGCCAGCAGCTTGGAAGGGAGAGGCTATGGCTACACCTTC.

The rearrangement joins TRBV5-1 to TRBJ2-7; TRBD1 or TRBD2 may be the D gene (5 bases each). The V gene's germline CDR1 is SGHRS and CDR2 YFSETQ. This CDR3 region has 15 residues. Trimming cost V 3 bases and J 4 bases, with 17 bases left between them. In DNA form, the CDR3 reads TGCGCCAGCAGCTGGGACGGAGCGCCCCTGTACGAGCAGTACTTC. Its translation: CASSWDGAPLYEQYF.

The CDR3 region is CASSLQYEQYF. The CDR3 bases are TGTGCCAGCAGCTTACAATACGAGCAGTACTTC. This chain links TRBV7-2 with TRBJ2-7; D remains unclear. Germline V lookup: CDR1 SGHTA, CDR2 FQGNSA. Trimming stripped 2 bases from V and 4 bases from J, with 3 bases between. The CDR3 is made up of 11 amino acids.

In its sample, this clone was seen once. The rearrangement uses TRBV6-2 or TRBV6-3 and TRBJ1-5; weak D call: TRBD1 (5 bases). Germline V gives CDR1 MNHEY, CDR2 SVGEGT. Trimming cost V 2 bases and J 1 base, with 6 bases left between them. The CDR3 totals 14 residues. The CDR3 protein is CASSYDRSNQPQHF. CDR3 DNA: TGTGCCAGCAGTTACGACAGAAGCAATCAGCCCCAGCATTTT.

This chain connects TRBV7-6 to TRBJ1-1, with a weak D call TRBD1 (6 bases). Germline CDR1 SGHVS, CDR2 FNYEAQ. The germline V and J ends were trimmed by 1 base and 1 base, with 10 bases remaining between them. CDR3 length: 15 residues. The CDR3 is CASSLDRVGNTEAFF. CDR3 bases: TGTGCCAGCAGCTTAGACAGGGTAGGGAACACTGAAGCTTTCTTT.

This clone was detected a few times. Here the CDR3 reads CASCRRANTEAFF. As DNA, the CDR3 is TGTGCCAGTTGCAGACGGGCGAACACTGAAGCTTTCTTT. The chain uses TRBV27 and TRBJ1-1; D unclear. CDR3 size: 13 residues. Germline CDR1 MNHEY, CDR2 SMNVEV (reference sequence). V gave up 9 bases and J gave up 1 base, with 12 bases separating them.

The chain employs TRBV5-1 and TRBJ2-7, with 7 bases lining up with TRBD2. V lost 4 bases to trimming and J lost 0 bases; unmatched junction nucleotides: 4. The CDR3 has 14 amino acids. The germline V gene has CDR1 SGHRS and CDR2 YFSETQ. The CDR3 loop reads CASSQIAGSYEQYF. CDR3 DNA sequence: TGCGCCAGCAGCCAAATAGCGGGCTCCTACGAGCAGTACTTC.

The chain links TRBV5-1 to TRBJ1-1; 8 bases are a match to TRBD1. Germline loops: CDR1 SGHRS, CDR2 YFSETQ. J lost 1 base, V lost 4 bases, and 6 bases had no gene match. This CDR3 region has 15 residues. CDR3 nucleotide sequence: TGCGCCAGCAGCCTCAGGGGGCTTGGGAACACTGAAGCTTTCTTT. This sequence encodes CASSLRGLGNTEAFF.

The chain couples TRBV11-3 to TRBJ1-6, with unresolved D. CDR3 length: 13 amino acids. V gave up 1 base and J gave up 8 bases, with 6 bases separating them. Germline V gene sequence: CDR1 SGHNT, CDR2 YENEEA. Here the CDR3 reads CASSLGPYSPLHF. CDR3 coding DNA: TGTGCCAGCAGCTTAGGGCCATATTCACCCCTCCACTTT.

The chain joins TRBV4-2 to TRBJ2-1, with TRBD2 identical over 9 bases. Germline loops: CDR1 LGHNA, CDR2 YNFKEQ. The CDR3 spans 16 residues. V lost 2 bases and J lost 9; bases outside the gene matches: 11. CDR3 amino acids: CASSQWASGTFFEQFF. The CDR3 coding sequence is TGTGCCAGCAGCCAATGGGCTAGCGGGACTTTTTTTGAGCAGTTCTTC.

The chain joins TRBV2 to TRBJ2-5; 7 bases align to TRBD2. V was clipped by 7 bases and J by 5 bases; unmatched bases: 4. The CDR3 is made up of 12 amino acids. Germline V lookup: CDR1 SNHLY, CDR2 FYNNEI. The CDR3 here is CASKTSVETQYF. CDR3 nucleotide sequence: TGTGCCAGCAAAACTAGCGTTGAGACCCAGTACTTC.

The rearrangement links TRBV27 to TRBJ2-3; 14 nucleotides match TRBD2. Germline CDR1 and CDR2: MNHEY and SMNVEV (reference sequence). V was clipped by 6 bases and J by 4 bases; unmatched bases: 3. The CDR3 extends over 15 amino acids. CDR3 in amino acids: CASSLGLAGADTQYF. The CDR3 DNA reads as TGTGCCAGCAGCCTGGGACTAGCGGGAGCAGATACGCAGTATTTT.

The J gene is TRBJ2-5, the V gene TRBV7-3; possibly TRBD1 for D (5 bases). This CDR3 region has 15 residues. Germline assignment: CDR1 SGHTA and CDR2 FQGTGA. Trimming shortened V by 0 bases and J by 2 bases, and 10 bases separated the two germline ends. The CDR3 protein is CASSLTRTPQETQYF. The DNA for the CDR3 is TGTGCCAGCAGCTTAACGCGGACACCACAAGAGACCCAGTACTTC.

V and J are TRBV10-2 and TRBJ2-4; the match to TRBD2 covers 7 bases. Germline CDR1 reads WSHSY; CDR2 reads SAAADI. The trim removed 9 bases at V and 2 bases at J, leaving 7 bases unmatched. This CDR3 spans 14 amino acids. CDR3 bases: TGCGCCAGTCTCACGGGAGGCTCCAAAAACATTCAGTACTTC. Its translation is CASLTGGSKNIQYF.